What follows are 32 T cell receptor beta chains derived from one specimen sequenced in a study of blood T cell repertoires in COVID-19. The data were produced by immunoSEQ multiplex PCR, yet TCRdb's version contains in-frame clones alone and is incomplete. The repertoire consists of just over 200,000 clones, with around 86% occurring once and the leading ten covering over 4.5%. Sequencing input: peripheral blood. The origin of the receptors is a man older than 75 with acute or convalescent COVID-19.

This clone was seen a single time. This chain uses TRBV30 with TRBJ2-3; D possibly corresponds to TRBD2 (6 bases). This CDR3 region has 15 residues. The V gene's germline CDR1 is GTSNPN and CDR2 SVGIG (reference sequence). V was shortened by 0 bases and J by 1 base, with 11 bases between the two germline ends. This chain's CDR3 is CAWSVLWGGTDTQYF. Here the CDR3 DNA reads TGTGCCTGGAGTGTACTGTGGGGGGGCACAGATACGCAGTATTTT.

The count of this clone is one. This sequence joins TRBV12-3 or TRBV12-4 and TRBJ2-5; the D gene is possibly TRBD2 (6 bases). This CDR3 is built from 13 residues. Trimming took off 6 bases at V and 5 bases at J, with 13 bases between the two ends. This chain's CDR3 is CASRLLGGETQYF. As DNA, the CDR3 is TGTGCCAGCAGGTTACTAGGAGGGGAGACCCAGTACTTC.

This chain joins TRBV18 and TRBJ1-1, with D perhaps matching TRBD1 (5 bases). CDR1 is KGHSH and CDR2 is LQKENI in the germline V gene. The CDR3 runs 13 residues. V lost 6 bases, J lost 1 base, and 9 bases lay in between. The CDR3 protein is CASSTDRNTEAFF. Written as DNA, the CDR3 is TGTGCCAGCTCGACAGACAGGAACACTGAAGCTTTCTTT.

The chain joins TRBV18 to TRBJ2-2; D is perhaps TRBD1 (7 bases). Germline CDR1 and CDR2: KGHSH and LQKENI. Trimming shortened V by 3 bases and J by 5 bases, and 16 bases separated the two germline ends. This CDR3 has 16 residues. CDR3 sequence (DNA): TGTGCCAGCTCACCGTCGGCAGGGGGGCCAACCGGGGAGCTGTTTTTT. Encoded protein: CASSPSAGGPTGELFF.

The chain couples TRBV5-1 to TRBJ2-7; tentative D call: TRBD1 (6 bases). This CDR3 spans 14 amino acids. V was trimmed by 4 bases and J by 2 bases, leaving 13 bases between them. From germline, CDR1 is SGHRS and CDR2 YFSETQ. The CDR3 here is CASSPRTVTYEQYF. Written as DNA, the CDR3 is TGCGCCAGCAGCCCGAGGACAGTTACCTACGAGCAGTACTTC.

The chain employs TRBV24-1 and TRBJ2-3, with D perhaps matching TRBD1 (5 bases). Per the germline V gene, CDR1 is KGHDR and CDR2 is SFDVKD. The ends were cut back, 3 bases at V and 10 bases at J, with 10 bases in the middle. CDR3 length: 12 amino acids. The CDR3 reads CATSDKGWSQYF. CDR3 DNA sequence: TGTGCCACCAGTGATAAGGGGTGGTCGCAGTATTTT.

This clone was picked up a small number of times. The chain carries TRBV21-1 and TRBJ2-3; TRBD2 is the table's D call, not checked against the DNA. TRBV21-1 is termed a pseudogene. The CDR3 totals 17 residues. The CDR3 nucleotides read TGTGCCAGCAGCACCGGACTAGCTCTCACCAGGCGGGATACGCAGTATTTT. Translating gives CASSTGLALTRRDTQYF.

V gene TRBV18 combines with J gene TRBJ2-1; 7 nucleotides line up with TRBD1. Looked up from germline, CDR1 is KGHSH and CDR2 is LQKENI. The CDR3 totals 17 residues. The junction had 10 bases not matched to a gene; V was cut back by 3 bases and J by 2 bases. In DNA form, the CDR3 reads TGTGCCAGCTCACCCCTAGAGGCGCAGGGGGCCTACAATGAGCAGTTCTTC. It is translated as CASSPLEAQGAYNEQFF.

The V and J genes are TRBV6-5 and TRBJ2-5; 10 bases map to TRBD2. There are 15 residues in the CDR3. CDR1 is MNHEY and CDR2 is SVGAGI in the germline V gene. V lost 6 bases to trimming and J lost 1 base; unmatched junction nucleotides: 5. CDR3 coding DNA: TGTGCCAGCAGCCGGACTAGCGGACCCCAAGAGACCCAGTACTTC. As protein: CASSRTSGPQETQYF.

V gene TRBV27 combines with J gene TRBJ2-1, with D maybe TRBD2 (6 bases). CDR1 MNHEY and CDR2 SMNVEV come from the germline V gene (reference sequence). This CDR3 region has 14 residues. With 0 bases removed from V and 7 bases from J, the gap between germline ends came to 10 bases. The CDR3 loop is CASSLSRGSNEQFF. The CDR3, as DNA: TGTGCCAGCAGTTTATCTCGGGGGAGTAATGAGCAGTTCTTC.

CDR3 sequence: CASSVGGRAPNTGELFF. CDR3 coding DNA: TGTGCCAGCAGCGTAGGCGGGAGGGCCCCGAACACCGGGGAGCTGTTTTTT. The chain employs TRBV9 and TRBJ2-2, with 9 nucleotides matching TRBD2. J gave up 0 bases and V 0 bases, and 3 bases lay outside the gene matches. The CDR3 length is 17 residues. CDR1 is SGDLS and CDR2 is YYNGEE in the germline V gene.

CDR3 protein: CSVEGQETDPSNYGYTF. The CDR3 nucleotides are TGCAGCGTTGAAGGACAGGAGACCGACCCATCTAACTATGGCTACACCTTC. This chain links TRBV29-1 with TRBJ1-2; D might be TRBD1 (6 bases). V lost 1 base to trimming and J lost 0 bases, with 18 bases between them. Germline CDR1 SQVTM, CDR2 ANQGSEA. The CDR3 sequence is 17 residues long.

The V call is TRBV14, the J call TRBJ2-3; D may be TRBD2 (5 bases). The V end was cut by 0 bases, the J end by 0 bases, with 10 bases between. Germline CDR1 is SGHDN and CDR2 is FVKESK. This CDR3 has 16 amino acids. The DNA of the CDR3 is TGTGCCAGCAGCCAAGATTCCGGGATCAGCACAGATACGCAGTATTTT. Translating gives CASSQDSGISTDTQYF.

V is TRBV11-3 and J is TRBJ2-4, with TRBD2 matching over 11 bases. This CDR3 comprises 15 residues. With 0 bases clipped from V and 5 bases from J, the junction kept 0 bases outside the gene matches. The V gene's germline CDR1 is SGHNT and CDR2 YENEEA. The CDR3 loop reads CASSLEGLAENIQYF. The CDR3 nucleotides are TGTGCCAGCAGCTTAGAGGGACTAGCGGAAAACATTCAGTACTTC. Supplemented by reference TRBV11-3 and TRBJ2-4, the full variable domain reads EAGVVQSPRYKIIEKKQPVAFWCNPISGHNTLYWYLQNLGQGPELLIRYENEEAVDDSQLPKDRFSAERLKGVDSTLKIQPAELGDSAVYLCASSLEGLAENIQYFGAGTRLSVL.

This sequence joins TRBV5-1 and TRBJ2-7, with TRBD1 identical over 7 bases. The CDR3 totals 14 residues. Trimming cost V 4 bases and J 2 bases; bases outside gene matches: 6. Germline V CDR1 and CDR2: SGHRS, YFSETQ. The CDR3 DNA follows: TGCGCCAGCAGCAGGGACAGCCCTCCCTACGAGCAGTACGTC. Translation gives CASSRDSPPYEQYV.

V usage is TRBV28 and J usage is TRBJ2-1, with 15 bases fitting TRBD2. V shed 5 bases and J 15 bases; nucleotides not matched to a gene: 11. CDR3 size: 15 residues. Germline V gene data show CDR1 as MDHEN and CDR2 as SYDVKM. CDR3 loop: CASSPGTSGRTGGFF. Here the CDR3 DNA reads TGTGCCAGCAGTCCGGGGACTAGCGGGAGGACGGGGGGGTTCTTC.

This chain joins TRBV28 and TRBJ2-5; D unclear. Trimming pared 8 bases from V and 5 bases from J, leaving 12 bases between. Germline CDR1 is MDHEN and CDR2 is SYDVKM. The CDR3 extends over 12 amino acids. The DNA of the CDR3 is TGTGCCAGCCAGGTTGTCGCTGAGACCCAGTACTTC. Its translation: CASQVVAETQYF.

V and J are TRBV13 and TRBJ2-5; TRBD1 aligns across 11 bases. Germline V lookup: CDR1 PRHDT, CDR2 FYEKMQ (reference sequence). Germline trimming cut 5 bases from V and 5 bases from J; bases unmatched to any gene: 4. The CDR3 length is 14 residues. In DNA, the CDR3 is TGTGCCAGCAGCGGACAGGGGGCCGGGGAGACCCAGTACTTC. Protein product: CASSGQGAGETQYF.

CDR3 protein: CASSPGLAGDNEQFF. The CDR3 region has the DNA TGTGCCAGCAGCCCTGGACTAGCGGGAGACAATGAGCAGTTCTTC. This chain joins TRBV7-3 and TRBJ2-1, with TRBD2 identical over 13 bases. Trimming at V came to 5 bases and at J to 5 bases, leaving 3 bases not matched to a gene. This CDR3 has 15 amino acids. Germline lookup yields CDR1 SGHTA and CDR2 FQGTGA.

V and J are TRBV5-6 and TRBJ2-5; 7 nucleotides align to TRBD1. Germline V gene lookup returns CDR1 SGHDT and CDR2 YYEEEE. Unmatched junction bases numbered 7, after V lost 0 bases and J lost 2 bases. The CDR3 totals 16 residues. CDR3 loop: CASSLAGTAIQETQYF. CDR3 nucleotides: TGTGCCAGCAGCTTGGCTGGGACAGCCATTCAAGAGACCCAGTACTTC.

The rearrangement uses TRBV24-1 and TRBJ2-7; the match to TRBD2 covers 7 bases. The junction had 6 bases not matched to a gene; V was cut back by 0 bases and J by 2 bases. The CDR3 length is 16 residues. The germline gives CDR1 KGHDR, CDR2 SFDVKD. The CDR3 DNA is TGTGCCACCAGTGATTTGGACACTAGCGACGCCTACGAGCAGTACGTC. Its translation is CATSDLDTSDAYEQYV.

V and J are TRBV6-5 and TRBJ2-3; no definite D call. This CDR3 has 14 residues. Trimming shortened V by 8 bases and J by 2 bases, and 14 bases separated the two germline ends. The V gene's germline CDR1 is MNHEY and CDR2 SVGAGI. This CDR3 reads CASLLRPYTDTQYF. The CDR3 nucleotides are TGTGCCAGCCTCCTGAGGCCCTACACAGATACGCAGTATTTT.

The V gene is TRBV4-1, the J gene TRBJ2-2, with 10 nucleotides matching TRBD2. The CDR3 length is 18 residues. The ends lost 1 base at V and 5 bases at J; junction bases unmatched: 10. Germline CDR1 reads MGHRA; CDR2 reads YSYEKL. The CDR3 region has the DNA TGCGCCAGCAGCCAAGGACCGCTAGCGGGAGTAAAGACCGGGGAGCTGTTTTTT. It encodes CASSQGPLAGVKTGELFF.

The V gene is TRBV29-1, the J gene TRBJ1-1; 8 bases are shared with TRBD1. From germline, CDR1 is SQVTM and CDR2 ANQGSEA. CDR3 length equals 16 residues. Trimming took 6 bases from V and 0 from J; bases not matched to a gene: 12. CDR3 loop: CSVTSGGRGLNTEAFF. For the CDR3, the DNA is TGCAGCGTCACTTCAGGGGGCAGGGGCCTGAACACTGAAGCTTTCTTT.

This clone is a singleton in its sample. The chain combines TRBV11-3 with TRBJ2-2; TRBD2 matches at 8 bases. CDR3 size: 16 residues. Germline-derived CDR1 and CDR2 are SGHNT and YENEEA. Germline trimming cut 1 base from V and 0 bases from J; bases unmatched to any gene: 1. CDR3 loop: CASSLAGGTNTGELFF. DNA of the CDR3: TGTGCCAGCAGCTTAGCGGGAGGGACGAACACCGGGGAGCTGTTTTTT.

This clone was seen a handful of times. This rearrangement joins TRBV7-3 to TRBJ2-2; maybe TRBD2 (7 bases). The CDR3 is 15 amino acids. The V gene lost 0 bases and the J gene lost 6 bases, with 11 bases spanning the gap. Germline values: CDR1 SGHTA, CDR2 FQGTGA. CDR3 DNA: TGTGCCAGCAGCTTAACCGGGGGGCCCGCCGGGGAGCTGTTTTTT. Translating it yields CASSLTGGPAGELFF.

V usage is TRBV11-1 and J usage is TRBJ2-7; a weak D match, TRBD2 (6 bases). CDR3 length: 16 residues. Germline V CDR1 and CDR2: SGHAT, FQDESV (reference sequence). Trimming shortened V by 7 bases and J by 4 bases, and 23 bases separated the two germline ends. The CDR3 is CASNLTLVAGTYEQYF. The DNA for the CDR3 is TGTGCCAGCAACCTTACATTGGTCGCAGGGACTTACGAGCAGTACTTC.

The J gene is TRBJ1-4, the V gene TRBV6-1; D call uncertain. The CDR3 sequence is 14 residues long. Germline CDR1 reads MNHNS; CDR2 reads SASEGT. The V gene lost 3 bases and the J gene lost 1 base, with 6 bases spanning the gap. CDR3 sequence reads: CASSDTRTNEKLFF. For the CDR3, the DNA is TGTGCCAGCAGTGACACAAGAACTAATGAAAAACTGTTTTTT.

This chain connects TRBV5-4 to TRBJ2-3; 9 nucleotides agree with TRBD2. The CDR3 runs 17 residues. Germline V CDR1 and CDR2: SGHNT, YYREEE (reference sequence). The J segment lost 1 base and the V segment lost 0 bases, leaving 6 bases of the junction unmatched. The CDR3 here is CASSLGWREGGTDTQYF. CDR3 bases: TGTGCCAGCAGCTTGGGATGGCGGGAGGGGGGCACAGATACGCAGTATTTT.

The chain recombines TRBV5-1 with TRBJ2-3, with D perhaps matching TRBD1 (5 bases). V was cut by 1 base and J by 7 bases, with 16 bases left in between. From germline, CDR1 is SGHRS and CDR2 YFSETQ. This CDR3 is built from 15 residues. Here the CDR3 reads CASSLYSPRVNTQYF. CDR3 sequence (DNA): TGCGCCAGCAGCTTGTACTCGCCCAGGGTAAATACGCAGTATTTT.

This clone occurred a few times. The chain uses TRBV11-3 and TRBJ2-2, with D tentatively TRBD1 (6 bases). Germline CDR1 is SGHNT and CDR2 is YENEEA. CDR3 length equals 13 residues. Trimming stripped 2 bases from V and 11 bases from J, with 12 bases between. This CDR3 is CASSLTQGGELFF. DNA for the CDR3: TGTGCCAGCAGCTTAACCCAAGGGGGAGAGCTGTTTTTT.

The V gene is TRBV19, the J gene TRBJ2-5; 9 bases are shared with TRBD1. V shed 5 bases, J shed 2 bases, and the junction held 6 bases outside the gene matches. The CDR3 is 15 amino acids. CDR1 and CDR2 (germline): LNHDA, SQIVND (reference sequence). The CDR3 coding sequence is TGTGCCAGTAGTTGGGGGGACAGGGATCAAGAGACCCAGTACTTC. Translating it yields CASSWGDRDQETQYF.